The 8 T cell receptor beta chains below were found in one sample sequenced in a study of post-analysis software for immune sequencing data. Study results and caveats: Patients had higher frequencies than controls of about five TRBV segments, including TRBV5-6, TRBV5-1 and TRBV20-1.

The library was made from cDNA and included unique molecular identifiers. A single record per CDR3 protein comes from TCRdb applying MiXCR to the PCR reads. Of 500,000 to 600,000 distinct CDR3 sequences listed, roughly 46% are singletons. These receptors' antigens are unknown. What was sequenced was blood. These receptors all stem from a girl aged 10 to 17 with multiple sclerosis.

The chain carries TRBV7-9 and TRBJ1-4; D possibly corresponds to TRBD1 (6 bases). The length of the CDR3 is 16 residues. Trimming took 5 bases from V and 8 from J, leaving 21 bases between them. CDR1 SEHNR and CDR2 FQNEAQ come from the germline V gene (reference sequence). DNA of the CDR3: TGTGCCAGCAGCCGAGCCCCACATTGGGGGCGAGAAAAACTGTTTTTT. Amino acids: CASSRAPHWGREKLFF.

As DNA, the CDR3 is TGTGCCAGCAGCCGATCTAGCGGGAGGCTCACAGATACGCAGTATTTT. Amino acid sequence: CASSRSSGRLTDTQYF. The V and J genes are TRBV11-2 and TRBJ2-3; 11 bases align to TRBD2. The CDR3 is 16 residues long. V lost 5 bases and J lost 2; bases outside the gene matches: 6. CDR1 is SGHAT and CDR2 is FQNNGV in the germline V gene. The full variable domain, its missing parts supplied by reference TRBV11-2 and TRBJ2-3, is EAGVAQSPRYKIIEKRQSVAFWCNPISGHATLYWYQQILGQGPKLLIQFQNNGVVDDSQLPKDRFSAERLKGVDSTLKIQPAKLEDSAVYLCASSRSSGRLTDTQYFGPGTRLTVL.

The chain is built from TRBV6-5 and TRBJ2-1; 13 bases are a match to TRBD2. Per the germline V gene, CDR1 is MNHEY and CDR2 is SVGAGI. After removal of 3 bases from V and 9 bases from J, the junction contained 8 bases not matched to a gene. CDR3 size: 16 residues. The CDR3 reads CASSYWGLAGRGEQFF. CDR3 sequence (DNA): TGTGCCAGCAGTTATTGGGGACTAGCGGGAAGGGGTGAGCAGTTCTTC.

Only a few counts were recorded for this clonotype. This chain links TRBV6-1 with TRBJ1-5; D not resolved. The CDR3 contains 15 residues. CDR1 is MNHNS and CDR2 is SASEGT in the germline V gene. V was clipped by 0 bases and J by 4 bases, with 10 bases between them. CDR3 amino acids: CASSEARAGNQPQHF. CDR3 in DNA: TGTGCCAGCAGTGAAGCGAGAGCGGGTAATCAGCCCCAGCATTTT.

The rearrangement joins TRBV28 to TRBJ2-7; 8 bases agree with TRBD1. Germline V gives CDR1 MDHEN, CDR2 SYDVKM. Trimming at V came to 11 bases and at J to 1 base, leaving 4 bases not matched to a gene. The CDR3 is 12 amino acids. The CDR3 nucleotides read TGTGCCGGCCGGGACAGGTCCTACGAGCAGTACTTC. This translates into CAGRDRSYEQYF. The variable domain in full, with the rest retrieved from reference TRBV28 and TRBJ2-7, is DVKVTQSSRYLVKRTGEKVFLECVQDMDHENMFWYRQDPGLGLRLIYFSYDVKMKEKGDIPEGYSVSREKKERFSLILESASTNQTSMYLCAGRDRSYEQYFGPGTRLTVT.

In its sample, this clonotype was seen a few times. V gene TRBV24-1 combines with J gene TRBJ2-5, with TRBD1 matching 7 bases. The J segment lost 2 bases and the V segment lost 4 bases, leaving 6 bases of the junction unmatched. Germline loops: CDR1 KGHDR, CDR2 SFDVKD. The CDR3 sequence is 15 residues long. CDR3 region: CATSEWDSQQETQYF. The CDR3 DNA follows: TGTGCCACCAGTGAATGGGACAGCCAACAAGAGACCCAGTACTTC.

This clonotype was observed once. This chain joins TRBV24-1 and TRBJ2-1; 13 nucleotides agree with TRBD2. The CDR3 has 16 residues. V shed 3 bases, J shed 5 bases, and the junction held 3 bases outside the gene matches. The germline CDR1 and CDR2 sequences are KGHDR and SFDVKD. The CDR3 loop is CATSDGTSGINNEQFF. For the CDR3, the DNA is TGTGCCACCAGTGATGGGACTAGCGGGATTAACAATGAGCAGTTCTTC.

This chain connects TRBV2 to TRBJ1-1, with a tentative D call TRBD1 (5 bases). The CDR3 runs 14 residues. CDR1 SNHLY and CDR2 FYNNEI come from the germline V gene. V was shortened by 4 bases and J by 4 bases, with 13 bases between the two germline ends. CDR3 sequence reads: CASSVSGVSTEAFF. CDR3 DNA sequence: TGTGCCAGCAGTGTCTCGGGGGTTAGCACTGAAGCTTTCTTT.